This T cell receptor (beta chain) was recorded in a study of T cells and copy number aberrations in small-cell lung cancer. Study-level results: Findings need validation given the study's small sample size.

Comments on this clone: Its antigen is unidentified.

Data came from immunoSEQ multiplex PCR; TCRdb stores just in-frame clones and leaves some out. The data hold 7,500 or so clones, with about four fifths observed a single time. This clonotype originated in a woman between 50 and 59 years old with small cell lung cancer. Material: normal tissue next to the tumor.

CDR3 region: CAISDERPTGELFF. In DNA, the CDR3 is TGTGCCATCAGTGACGAGCGGCCTACCGGGGAGCTGTTTTTT. The gene calls are TRBV10-3 and TRBJ2-2; TRBD2 might be the D (5 bases). Per germline, CDR1 ENHRY and CDR2 SYGVKD. The V end lost 3 bases, the J end lost 5 bases, and 10 bases lay between the germline ends. The CDR3 runs to 14 residues.